The next 5 T cell receptor beta chains were all read from a single sample in a study of T-cell memory formation after mild COVID-19. MiXCR was run by TCRdb on the 5' RACE reads, yielding one entry per CDR3 protein. The top ten hold about 21% of the sample, which has approximately 260,000 distinct CDR3 sequences, roughly 18% seen once. Sequencing was performed on PBMCs or a T cell subset sorted from them (not recorded which). These receptors all come from a man aged 18 to 29 who had mild COVID-19 (a few samples of this study predate the infection). Cell type and time point are not known.

This clonotype appeared a few times. CDR3 bases: TGCAGTGCTAGACCCCCGGGTCAGCCCCAGCATTTT. It yields the protein CSARPPGQPQHF. The gene calls are TRBV20-1 and TRBJ1-5; the D is unclear. Germline V lookup: CDR1 DFQATT, CDR2 SNEGSKA (reference sequence). Trimming pared 2 bases from V and 6 bases from J, leaving 8 bases between. This CDR3 is 12 amino acids long.

The chain combines TRBV2 with TRBJ2-4; D possibly matches TRBD1 or TRBD2 (5 bases each). V lost 7 bases and J 3 bases, leaving 22 bases between the germline ends. Germline V gives CDR1 SNHLY, CDR2 FYNNEI. The CDR3 runs to 17 residues. CDR3: CASIQRTGPLGKNIQYF. The CDR3, as DNA: TGTGCCAGCATCCAGCGGACGGGGCCGTTGGGCAAAAACATTCAGTACTTC.

The gene calls are TRBV12-3 or TRBV12-4 and TRBJ2-4; either TRBD1 or TRBD2 may fit D (5 bases each). This CDR3 is built from 14 residues. The ends were cut back, 7 bases at V and 0 bases at J, with 10 bases in the middle. Written as DNA, the CDR3 is TGTGCCAGCAAAACTGGGGGAGCCAAAAACATTCAGTACTTC. Amino acids: CASKTGGAKNIQYF.

The rearrangement uses TRBV11-3 and TRBJ2-1; 8 nucleotides match TRBD2. This CDR3 has 12 amino acids. The V gene's germline CDR1 is SGHNT and CDR2 YENEEA. V dropped 4 bases and J dropped 15; count of bases not matched to a gene: 8. The CDR3 spells CASSYSGGPLFF. CDR3 coding DNA: TGTGCCAGCAGCTACTCGGGGGGGCCTCTGTTCTTC. Drawing the rest from reference TRBV11-3 and TRBJ2-1, the complete variable domain is EAGVVQSPRYKIIEKKQPVAFWCNPISGHNTLYWYLQNLGQGPELLIRYENEEAVDDSQLPKDRFSAERLKGVDSTLKIQPAELGDSAVYLCASSYSGGPLFFGPGTRLTVL.

The chain uses TRBV5-1 and TRBJ1-6; maybe TRBD1 (6 bases). CDR3 length equals 15 residues. Germline lookup yields CDR1 SGHRS and CDR2 YFSETQ. Trimming removed 0 bases from V and 9 bases from J, with 13 bases in between. CDR3 protein: CASSLAGGGSSPLHF. As DNA, the CDR3 is TGCGCCAGCAGCTTGGCCGGAGGGGGTAGTTCACCCCTCCACTTT.